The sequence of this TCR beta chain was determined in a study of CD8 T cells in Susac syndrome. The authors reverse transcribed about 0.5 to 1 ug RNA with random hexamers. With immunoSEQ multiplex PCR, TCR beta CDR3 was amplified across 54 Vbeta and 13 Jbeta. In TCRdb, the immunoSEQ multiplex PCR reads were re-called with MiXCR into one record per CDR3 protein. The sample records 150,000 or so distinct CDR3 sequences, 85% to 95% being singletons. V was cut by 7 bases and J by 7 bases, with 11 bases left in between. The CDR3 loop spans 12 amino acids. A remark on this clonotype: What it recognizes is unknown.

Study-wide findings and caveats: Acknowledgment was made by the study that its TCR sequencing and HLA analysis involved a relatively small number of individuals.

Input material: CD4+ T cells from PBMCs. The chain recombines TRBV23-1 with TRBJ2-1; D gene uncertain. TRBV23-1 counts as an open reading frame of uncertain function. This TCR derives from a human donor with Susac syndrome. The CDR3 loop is CASNDFPNEQFF. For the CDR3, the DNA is TGCGCCAGCAACGATTTTCCGAATGAGCAGTTCTTC.